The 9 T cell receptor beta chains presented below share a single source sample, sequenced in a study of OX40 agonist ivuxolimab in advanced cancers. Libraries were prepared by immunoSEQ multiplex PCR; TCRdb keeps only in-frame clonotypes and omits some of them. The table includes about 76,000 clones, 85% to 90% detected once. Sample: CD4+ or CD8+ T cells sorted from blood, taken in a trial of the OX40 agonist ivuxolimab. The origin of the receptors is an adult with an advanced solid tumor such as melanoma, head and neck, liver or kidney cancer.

CDR3 loop: CASSLTFEGTDTQYF. For the CDR3, the DNA is TGTGCCAGCAGCTTAACATTTGAGGGCACAGATACGCAGTATTTT. This chain joins TRBV7-3 and TRBJ2-3; the D is unclear. V was cut by 0 bases and J by 1 base, with 8 bases left in between. The CDR3 has 15 amino acids. Germline V gives CDR1 SGHTA, CDR2 FQGTGA. Full variable domain (outside the CDR3, taken from reference TRBV7-3 and TRBJ2-3): GAGVSQTPSNKVTEKGKYVELRCDPISGHTALYWYRQSLGQGPEFLIYFQGTGAADDSGLPNDRFFAVRPEGSVSTLKIQRTERGDSAVYLCASSLTFEGTDTQYFGPGTRLTVL.

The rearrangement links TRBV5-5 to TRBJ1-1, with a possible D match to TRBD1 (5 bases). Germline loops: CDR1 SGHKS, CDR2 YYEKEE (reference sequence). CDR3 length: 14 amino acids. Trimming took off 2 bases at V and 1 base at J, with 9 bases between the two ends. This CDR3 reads CASSFGGTNTEAFF. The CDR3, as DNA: TGTGCCAGCAGCTTTGGCGGGACGAACACTGAAGCTTTCTTT.

The CDR3 DNA sequence: TGTGCCAGCAGTCTCAGACGTGATCCCGGGGAGCTGTTTTTT. Protein product: CASSLRRDPGELFF. V gene TRBV11-2 combines with J gene TRBJ2-2, with D uncertain. The CDR3 has 14 amino acids. The V gene lost 6 bases and the J gene lost 6 bases, with 14 bases spanning the gap. The germline V gene has CDR1 SGHAT and CDR2 FQNNGV.

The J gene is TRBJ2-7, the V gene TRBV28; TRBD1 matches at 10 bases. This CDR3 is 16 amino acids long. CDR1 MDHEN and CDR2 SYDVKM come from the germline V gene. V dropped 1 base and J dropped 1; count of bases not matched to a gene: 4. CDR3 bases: TGTGCCAGCAGTTTATCCGGGACAGGGGATTCCTACGAGCAGTACTTC. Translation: CASSLSGTGDSYEQYF.

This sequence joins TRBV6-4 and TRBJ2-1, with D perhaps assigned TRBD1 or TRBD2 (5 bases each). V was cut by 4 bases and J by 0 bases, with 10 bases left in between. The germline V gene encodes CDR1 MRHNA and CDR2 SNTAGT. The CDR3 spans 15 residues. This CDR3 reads CASSGGPLSYNEQFF. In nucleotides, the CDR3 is TGTGCCAGCAGTGGGGGACCCCTCTCCTACAATGAGCAGTTCTTC.

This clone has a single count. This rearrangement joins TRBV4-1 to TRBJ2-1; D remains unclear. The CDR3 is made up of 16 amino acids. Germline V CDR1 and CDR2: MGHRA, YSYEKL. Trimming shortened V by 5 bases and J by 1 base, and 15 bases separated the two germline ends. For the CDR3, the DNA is TGCGCCAGCAGCTCACAACCGTCCAGATCCTACAATGAGCAGTTCTTC. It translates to CASSSQPSRSYNEQFF.

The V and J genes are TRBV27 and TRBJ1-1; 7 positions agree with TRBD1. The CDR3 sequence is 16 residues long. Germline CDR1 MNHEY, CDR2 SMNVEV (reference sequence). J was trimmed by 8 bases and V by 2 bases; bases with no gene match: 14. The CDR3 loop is CASSLRPGRGAAEAFF. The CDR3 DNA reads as TGTGCCAGCAGTTTAAGACCGGGCAGGGGGGCGGCAGAAGCTTTCTTT.

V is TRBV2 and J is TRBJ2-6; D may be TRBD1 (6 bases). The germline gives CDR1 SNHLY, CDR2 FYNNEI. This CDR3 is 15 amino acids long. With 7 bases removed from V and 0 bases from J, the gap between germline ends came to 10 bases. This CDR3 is CASTDSHSGANVLTF. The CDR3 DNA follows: TGTGCCAGCACGGACAGCCACTCTGGGGCCAACGTCCTGACTTTC. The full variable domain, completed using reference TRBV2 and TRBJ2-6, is EPEVTQTPSHQVTQMGQEVILRCVPISNHLYFYWYRQILGQKVEFLVSFYNNEISEKSEIFDDQFSVERPDGSNFTLKIRSTKLEDSAMYFCASTDSHSGANVLTFGAGSRLTVL.

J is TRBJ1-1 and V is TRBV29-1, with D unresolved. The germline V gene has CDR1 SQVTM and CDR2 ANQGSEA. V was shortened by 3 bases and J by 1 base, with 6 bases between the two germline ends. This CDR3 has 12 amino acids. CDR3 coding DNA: TGCAGCGTTGAGTTCACGAACACTGAAGCTTTCTTT. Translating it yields CSVEFTNTEAFF. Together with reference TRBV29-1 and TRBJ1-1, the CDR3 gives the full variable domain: SAVISQKPSRDICQRGTSLTIQCQVDSQVTMMFWYRQQPGQSLTLIATANQGSEATYESGFVIDKFPISRPNLTFSTLTVSNMSPEDSSIYLCSVEFTNTEAFFGQGTRLTVV.